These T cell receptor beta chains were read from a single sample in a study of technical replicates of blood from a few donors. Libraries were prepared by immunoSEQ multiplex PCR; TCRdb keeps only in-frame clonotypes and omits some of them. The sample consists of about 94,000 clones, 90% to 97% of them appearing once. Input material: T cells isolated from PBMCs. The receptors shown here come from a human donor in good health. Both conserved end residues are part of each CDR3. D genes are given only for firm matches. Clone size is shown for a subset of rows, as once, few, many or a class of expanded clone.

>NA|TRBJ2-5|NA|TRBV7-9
CASREGGVETQYF
TGTGCCAGCAGGGAAGGGGGGGTAGAGACCCAGTACTTC
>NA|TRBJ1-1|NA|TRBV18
CASSPQGKSNTEAFF
TGTGCCAGCTCACCACAGGGGAAATCGAACACTGAAGCTTTCTTT
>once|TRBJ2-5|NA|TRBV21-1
CASSKVPRGRSETQYF
TGTGCCAGCAGCAAAGTGCCCCGAGGGAGGTCAGAGACCCAGTACTTC
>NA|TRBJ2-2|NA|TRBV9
CASSVVLRPNTGELFF
TGTGCCAGCAGCGTAGTCCTCAGGCCCAACACCGGGGAGCTGTTTTTT
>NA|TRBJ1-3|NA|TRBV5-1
CASSLGTTAGNTIYF
TGCGCCAGCAGCTTGGGAACTACTGCCGGAAACACCATATATTTT
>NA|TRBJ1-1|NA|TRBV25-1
CASTGGFEAFF
TGTGCCAGCACTGGGGGCTTCGAAGCTTTCTTT
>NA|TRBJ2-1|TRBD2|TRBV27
CASSWNSGEQFF
TGTGCCAGCAGTTGGAATAGCGGGGAGCAGTTCTTC
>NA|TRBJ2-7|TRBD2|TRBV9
CASSLGTSGSYEQYF
TGTGCCAGCAGCCTTGGGACTAGCGGGAGTTACGAGCAGTACTTC
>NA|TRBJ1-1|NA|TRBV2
CASSELMNTEAFF
TGTGCCAGCAGTGAACTTATGAACACTGAAGCTTTCTTT
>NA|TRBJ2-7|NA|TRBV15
CATSRGSVEQYF
TGTGCCACCAGCAGAGGTTCGGTCGAGCAGTACTTC
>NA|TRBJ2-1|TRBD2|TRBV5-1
CASSPRTSGLYNEQFF
TGCGCCAGCAGCCCCAGGACTAGCGGGCTGTACAATGAGCAGTTCTTC
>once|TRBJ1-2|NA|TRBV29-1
CSTGGNDYTF
TGCAGCACCGGGGGGAACGACTACACCTTC
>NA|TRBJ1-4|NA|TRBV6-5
CASSRGANEKLFF
TGTGCCAGCAGCAGGGGAGCTAATGAAAAACTGTTTTTT
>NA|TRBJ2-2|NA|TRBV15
CATSREPRGGELFF
TGTGCCACCAGCAGAGAGCCCCGGGGAGGGGAGCTGTTTTTT
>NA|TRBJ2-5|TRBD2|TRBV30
CAWSVTGGQETQYF
TGTGCCTGGAGTGTGACGGGAGGCCAAGAGACCCAGTACTTC
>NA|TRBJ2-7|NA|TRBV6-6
CASSLPAEAYEQYF
TGTGCCAGCAGTTTGCCAGCGGAGGCCTACGAGCAGTACTTC
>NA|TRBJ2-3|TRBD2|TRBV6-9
CASSYGDPGIAGEPDTQYF
TGTGCCAGCAGTTATGGGGATCCCGGGATAGCGGGAGAACCAGATACGCAGTATTTT
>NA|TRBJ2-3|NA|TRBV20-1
CSAQLFDTQYF
TGCAGTGCTCAACTTTTCGATACGCAGTATTTT
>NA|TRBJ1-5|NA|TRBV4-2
CASRTYTDGSTSNQPQHF
TGTGCCAGCAGGACCTATACAGACGGAAGCACCAGCAATCAGCCCCAGCATTTT
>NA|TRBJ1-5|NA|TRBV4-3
CASSPGLRQPQHF
TGCGCCAGCAGCCCGGGATTAAGGCAGCCCCAGCATTTT
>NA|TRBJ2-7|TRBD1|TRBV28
CATSGTGVLSRAFTIYEQYF
TGTGCCACCTCCGGGACAGGAGTCCTTAGTCGGGCCTTTACAATCTACGAGCAGTACTTC
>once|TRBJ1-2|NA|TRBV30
CAWSAPRGFNYGYTF
TGTGCCTGGAGTGCACCCCGGGGGTTTAACTATGGCTACACCTTC
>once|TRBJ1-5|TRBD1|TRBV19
CASRRDSGNGDQPQHF
TGTGCCAGTAGAAGGGACAGCGGCAACGGGGATCAGCCCCAGCATTTT
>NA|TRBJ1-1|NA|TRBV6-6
CASSSTYREAFF
TGTGCCAGCAGTTCTACCTACAGGGAAGCTTTCTTT
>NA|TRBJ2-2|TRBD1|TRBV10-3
CAIPRDRNTGELFF
TGTGCCATACCCCGGGACAGGAACACCGGGGAGCTGTTTTTT
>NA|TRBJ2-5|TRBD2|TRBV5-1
CASSLAPGGPGETQYF
TGCGCCAGCAGCTTGGCACCGGGAGGGCCCGGAGAGACCCAGTACTTC
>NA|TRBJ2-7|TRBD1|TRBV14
CASSHATGNEQYF
TGTGCCAGCAGCCATGCGACAGGGAACGAGCAGTACTTC
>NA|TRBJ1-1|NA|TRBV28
CASSFFRTGGRAFF
TGTGCCAGCAGTTTCTTTAGAACGGGGGGGCGAGCTTTCTTT
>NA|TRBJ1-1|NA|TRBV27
CASSEGHWSTEAFF
TGTGCCAGCAGTGAGGGACATTGGTCCACTGAAGCTTTCTTT
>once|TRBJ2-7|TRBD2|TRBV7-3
CASSFGGAGYEQYF
TGTGCCAGCAGCTTCGGGGGGGCTGGCTACGAGCAGTACTTC
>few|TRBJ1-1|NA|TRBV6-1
CASIQSGIAFF
TGTGCCAGTATACAGTCGGGGATTGCTTTCTTT
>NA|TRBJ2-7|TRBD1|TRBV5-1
CASRMNRGEEQYF
TGCGCCAGCAGAATGAACAGGGGTGAAGAGCAGTACTTC
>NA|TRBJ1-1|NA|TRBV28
CASSPQGREVTNTEAFF
TGTGCCAGCAGCCCCCAGGGACGGGAGGTGACGAACACTGAAGCTTTCTTT
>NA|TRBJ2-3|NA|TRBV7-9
CASSLARSTDTQYF
TGTGCCAGCAGCTTAGCCAGGAGCACAGATACGCAGTATTTT
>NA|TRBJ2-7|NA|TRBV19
CASSILGGSYEQYF
TGTGCCAGTAGTATCCTGGGGGGCTCCTACGAGCAGTACTTC
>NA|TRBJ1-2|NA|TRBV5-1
CASSSTLSGYGYTF
TGCGCCAGCAGCTCGACTCTATCCGGGTATGGCTACACCTTC
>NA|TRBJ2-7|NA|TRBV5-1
CASSLAPTYEQYF
TGCGCCAGCAGCTTGGCCCCCACATACGAGCAGTACTTC
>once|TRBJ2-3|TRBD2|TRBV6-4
CAGVPKTSGYTDTQYF
TGTGCCGGCGTCCCAAAGACTAGCGGATACACAGATACGCAGTATTTT
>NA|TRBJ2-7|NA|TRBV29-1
CSVSRTVSSYEQYF
TGCAGCGTCTCTCGGACAGTAAGCTCCTACGAGCAGTACTTC
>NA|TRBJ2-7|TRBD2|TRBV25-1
CASSEFTSGPYEQYF
TGTGCCAGCAGTGAATTTACTAGCGGTCCCTACGAGCAGTACTTC
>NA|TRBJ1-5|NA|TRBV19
CATEAGGSYQPQHF
TGTGCCACAGAGGCGGGGGGCAGCTATCAGCCCCAGCATTTT
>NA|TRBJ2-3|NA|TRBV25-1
CASSEVLATDTQYF
TGTGCCAGCAGTGAGGTGCTAGCGACAGATACGCAGTATTTT
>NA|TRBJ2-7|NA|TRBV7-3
CASSTSSGNEQYF
TGTGCCAGCAGCACGTCCTCCGGTAACGAGCAGTACTTC